The TCR beta chain under discussion was sequenced for a study of T cell changes during pregnancy in multiple sclerosis. The table came from immunoSEQ multiplex PCR; TCRdb's copy has only in-frame clones and leaves some out. The sample includes 60,000 to 75,000 clones, 75% to 95% seen only once; the top ten take around 0.81%. This clonotype originated in a female donor with multiple sclerosis, enrolled in a pregnancy study. The specimen comprised peripheral blood, sampled before pregnancy.

CDR3 DNA sequence: TGTGCCAGTAGGGCAGGGAACTACGAGCAGTACTTC. Amino acid sequence: CASRAGNYEQYF. The chain employs TRBV19 and TRBJ2-7; D perhaps matches TRBD1 (5 bases). This CDR3 comprises 12 residues. V lost 6 bases, J lost 3 bases, and 9 bases lay in between. Per germline, CDR1 LNHDA and CDR2 SQIVND (reference sequence).